This T cell receptor (beta chain) was retrieved from a study of brain T cells in children with intractable seizures. This clone was counted a single time. Per the germline V gene, CDR1 is LGHDT and CDR2 is YNNKEL (reference sequence). This CDR3 region has 14 residues. V was clipped by 4 bases and J by 2 bases, with 10 bases between them. TCRdb's table, derived via immunoSEQ multiplex PCR, lists solely in-frame clones and lacks some. The sample shows tens of thousands of clones, 85% to 95% of them seen only once. This specimen was peripheral blood, taken at surgery. This sequence originates from a boy under three years old with tuberous sclerosis and intractable seizures. The V gene is TRBV3-1 (or the pseudogene TRBV3-2), the J gene TRBJ2-3; no definite D call. CDR3 sequence reads: CASSPYTYTDTQYF. In DNA, the CDR3 is TGTGCCAGCAGCCCGTATACTTACACAGATACGCAGTATTTT.